The rows below give T cell receptor beta chains drawn from one sample of a study of blood T cell repertoires in COVID-19. TCRdb keeps only in-frame clones here, not all; method: immunoSEQ multiplex PCR. The table shows roughly 53,000 clones, with roughly 84% occurring only once. Sequenced: peripheral blood. The receptor source for this set is a man aged 45-65 years with acute or convalescent COVID-19. Both conserved end residues are part of each CDR3. Fields, in order: D gene, J gene, clone size, CDR3 length, V gene, CDR3 DNA, CDR3 protein. The D gene is left open where the match is weak. Not every row has a clone size; where given, it reads once, few, many or a size class.

- | TRBJ2-1 | - | 12 | TRBV29-1 | TGCAGCGCCGGGACAACTACCAATGAGCAGTTCTTC | CSAGTTTNEQFF
TRBD1 | TRBJ2-2 | - | 15 | TRBV19 | TGTGCCAGTCATCTGAGGACAGGGCGGACCGGGGAGCTGTTTTTT | CASHLRTGRTGELFF
TRBD1 | TRBJ2-7 | once | 13 | TRBV6-5 | TGTGCCAGCAGCGGGACAGGGACCGGCGAGCAGTACTTC | CASSGTGTGEQYF
TRBD1 | TRBJ2-2 | once | 15 | TRBV9 | TGTGCCAGCAAGGCTTCAGGGGGCCTCACCGGGGAGCTGTTTTTT | CASKASGGLTGELFF
TRBD1 | TRBJ2-2 | - | 16 | TRBV11-3 | TGTGCCAGCAGCTCCGACAGGGAACATTCCACCGGGGAGCTGTTTTTT | CASSSDREHSTGELFF
TRBD1 | TRBJ2-7 | - | 14 | TRBV5-4 | TGTGCCAGCAGCTTGGCAGGGGGTCAGTACGAGCAGTACTTC | CASSLAGGQYEQYF
TRBD1 | TRBJ1-5 | few | 15 | TRBV30 | TGTGCCTGGGGGACAGGGGGAGGAAGCAATCAGCCCCAGCATTTT | CAWGTGGGSNQPQHF
- | TRBJ2-1 | - | 14 | TRBV11-2 | TGTGCCAGCAGCTTAGTAGGAGGGCCCAGTGAGCAGTTCTTC | CASSLVGGPSEQFF
TRBD1 | TRBJ1-2 | - | 16 | TRBV4-1 | TGCGCCAGCAGCCAATGGACCGGGACAGGGGGCTATGGCTACACCTTC | CASSQWTGTGGYGYTF
TRBD1 | TRBJ2-2 | - | 16 | TRBV19 | TGTGCCAGTAGTATGGGGGACAGGGGGCTTGGCGGGGAGCTGTTTTTT | CASSMGDRGLGGELFF
TRBD1 | TRBJ1-2 | - | 17 | TRBV19 | TGTGCCAGTAGTATTGAGCCCGGGACAGGGGTAAACTATGGCTACACCTTC | CASSIEPGTGVNYGYTF
TRBD1 | TRBJ2-1 | - | 16 | TRBV11-2 | TGTGCCAGCAGCTCATCGGTTAGGACAGGGGGACACGAGCAGTTCTTC | CASSSSVRTGGHEQFF
TRBD2 | TRBJ2-3 | - | 15 | TRBV6-5 | TGTGCCAGCAGTTACGGTGCGCTAGCGGGAGATACGCAGTATTTT | CASSYGALAGDTQYF
- | TRBJ1-3 | - | 14 | TRBV4-2 | TGTGCCAGCAGCCCAGGCGCTCCTGGAAACACCATATATTTT | CASSPGAPGNTIYF
TRBD2 | TRBJ2-7 | - | 16 | TRBV25-1 | TGTGCCAGCAGTGGAGGCCGACTAGCCGGCTCCTACGAGCAGTACTTC | CASSGGRLAGSYEQYF
TRBD1 | TRBJ1-5 | - | 16 | TRBV7-9 | TGTGCCAGCAGCTTAGAGTCAGGGGGTGGCAATCAGCCCCAGCATTTT | CASSLESGGGNQPQHF
- | TRBJ2-6 | - | 14 | TRBV6-1 | TGTGCCAGCAGTGACAGGGTTGGGGCCAACGTCCTGACTTTC | CASSDRVGANVLTF
- | TRBJ1-2 | - | 14 | TRBV6-5 | TGTGCCAGCAGTTACTCACAGTTGGTGGGAGGTTACACCTTC | CASSYSQLVGGYTF
TRBD1 | TRBJ1-4 | - | 17 | TRBV27 | TGTGCCAGCAGTTCGATCTCGGGACAGGGTGGTGGTGGAAAACTGTTTTTT | CASSSISGQGGGGKLFF
TRBD2 | TRBJ2-7 | - | 16 | TRBV6-2/TRBV6-3 | TGTGCCAGCAGTTCCCGACTAGCGGGAGGGCCGAACGAGCAGTACTTC | CASSSRLAGGPNEQYF
TRBD1 | TRBJ1-1 | - | 18 | TRBV7-8 | TGTGCCAGCAGCCCCCACCAGGGACAGGGGGCCATGAACACTGAAGCTTTCTTT | CASSPHQGQGAMNTEAFF
- | TRBJ1-6 | - | 13 | TRBV5-1 | TGCGCCAGCAGCTTGGCCGCGAATTCACCCCTCCACTTT | CASSLAANSPLHF
- | TRBJ1-5 | - | 13 | TRBV3-1/TRBV3-2 | TGTGCCAGCAGCAGGGGGGAGGGTCAGCCCCAGCATTTT | CASSRGEGQPQHF
TRBD1 | TRBJ1-6 | - | 15 | TRBV4-1 | TGCGCCAGCAGCCAAGACGACAGGGGGAATTCACCCCTCCACTTT | CASSQDDRGNSPLHF
- | TRBJ2-7 | - | 14 | TRBV9 | TGTGCCAGCAGCGTAGGTCCAGGTAGTAACGAGCAGTACTTC | CASSVGPGSNEQYF
TRBD1 | TRBJ1-1 | once | 15 | TRBV29-1 | TGCAGCGTACCGGGACAGGGGCTCCCTGGGGCTGAAGCTTTCTTT | CSVPGQGLPGAEAFF
- | TRBJ2-5 | - | 12 | TRBV5-4 | TGTGCCATTGGCCTGTCTCAAGAGACCCAGTACTTC | CAIGLSQETQYF
- | TRBJ2-7 | - | 14 | TRBV6-5 | TGTGCCAGCAGTTACCAGGATCCTACCTACGAGCAGTACTTC | CASSYQDPTYEQYF
- | TRBJ2-7 | - | 14 | TRBV21-1 | TGTGCCAGCACCTCCGGGACAGGCATCTACGAGCAGTACTTC | CASTSGTGIYEQYF